This TCR beta chain was captured in a study of T cell responses to AZD1222 COVID-19 vaccine. Trimming took 6 bases from V and 2 from J, leaving 14 bases between them. This CDR3 has 14 residues. CDR1 is MNHEY and CDR2 is SVGAGI in the germline V gene. Profiling relied on immunoSEQ multiplex PCR, and the TCRdb table lists in-frame clones only, not all of them. This repertoire shows 100,000 or so clones, roughly 80% found once; its top ten account for 4% to 6%. The chain couples TRBV6-5 to TRBJ2-7; perhaps TRBD2 as D (6 bases). Sequenced here: peripheral blood, sampled on day 0 of AZD1222 vaccination. This TCR derives from an adult in good health. The CDR3 loop is CASSEEGPTYEQYF. CDR3 coding DNA: TGTGCCAGCAGCGAGGAGGGGCCCACCTACGAGCAGTACTTC.